Following are 9 T cell receptor beta chains from one sample sequenced in a study of T cells after posttransplantation cyclophosphamide. Sequencing used immunoSEQ multiplex PCR; TCRdb keeps in-frame clones, though not all of them. The table includes about 2,500 clones, 70% to 75% detected once. What was sequenced was PBMCs. The source of these receptors is a young man with a blood cancer, CMV-positive, and with a related stem cell donor.

The rearrangement links TRBV2 to TRBJ1-1; D is ambiguous. The germline CDR1 and CDR2 sequences are SNHLY and FYNNEI. Trimming shortened V by 6 bases and J by 6 bases, and 14 bases separated the two germline ends. The CDR3 length is 13 residues. CDR3 DNA sequence: TGTGCCAGCAGCCCCTATAAACCGGCTGAAGCTTTCTTT. It is translated as CASSPYKPAEAFF. The variable domain in full, completed from reference TRBV2 and TRBJ1-1, reads EPEVTQTPSHQVTQMGQEVILRCVPISNHLYFYWYRQILGQKVEFLVSFYNNEISEKSEIFDDQFSVERPDGSNFTLKIRSTKLEDSAMYFCASSPYKPAEAFFGQGTRLTVV.

The genes are TRBV7-9 and TRBJ2-5; perhaps TRBD1 as D (6 bases). Germline V CDR1 and CDR2: SEHNR, FQNEAQ (reference sequence). The CDR3 has 14 amino acids. Trimming removed 5 bases from V and 0 bases from J, with 10 bases in between. The CDR3 sequence: CASSARGYQETQYF. CDR3 sequence (DNA): TGTGCCAGCAGCGCAAGGGGGTACCAAGAGACCCAGTACTTC. The variable domain in full, completed from reference TRBV7-9 and TRBJ2-5, reads DTGVSQNPRHKITKRGQNVTFRCDPISEHNRLYWYRQTLGQGPEFLTYFQNEAQLEKSRLLSDRFSAERPKGSFSTLEIQRTEQGDSAMYLCASSARGYQETQYFGPGTRLLVL.

This chain joins TRBV4-1 and TRBJ2-7; TRBD2 matches at 7 bases. The CDR3 contains 16 residues. The germline CDR1 and CDR2 sequences are MGHRA and YSYEKL. The V gene end was trimmed by 6 bases and the J gene end by 5 bases; junction bases not matched to a gene: 16. Here the CDR3 reads CASSPWGGKRYNEQYF. CDR3 in DNA: TGCGCCAGCAGTCCCTGGGGGGGGAAGAGGTACAACGAGCAGTACTTC.

The V call is TRBV11-2, the J call TRBJ2-7; TRBD2 matches 10 bases. V trimming: 5 bases; J trimming: 3 bases; junction bases outside the gene matches: 10. Germline-derived CDR1 and CDR2 are SGHAT and FQNNGV. The length of the CDR3 is 16 residues. For the CDR3, the DNA is TGTGCCAGCAGCATAAGGGCTAGCGGGGGCCGCTACGAGCAGTACTTC. It specifies CASSIRASGGRYEQYF.

This chain connects TRBV18 to TRBJ2-6, with TRBD2 as a possible D gene (6 bases). This CDR3 region has 18 residues. V shed 5 bases and J shed 15 bases, with 32 bases lying between them. The germline V gene encodes CDR1 KGHSH and CDR2 LQKENI. In nucleotides, the CDR3 is TGTGCCAGCTCAGTGTTCAGGGACTTTACAAAGTCGGGCCAACGCCTGACTTTC. This encodes CASSVFRDFTKSGQRLTF.

The rearrangement uses TRBV5-1 and TRBJ1-2, with 7 bases identical to TRBD1. The trim removed 7 bases at V and 5 bases at J, leaving 5 bases unmatched. This CDR3 is 12 amino acids long. CDR1 and CDR2 (germline): SGHRS, YFSETQ. CDR3 nucleotides: TGCGCCAGCCAGGGACAGTCTTATGGCTACACCTTC. The encoded protein is CASQGQSYGYTF.

The rearrangement uses TRBV27 and TRBJ2-7, with D possibly matching TRBD2 (6 bases). Per the germline V gene, CDR1 is MNHEY and CDR2 is SMNVEV (reference sequence). The CDR3 extends over 15 amino acids. The germline V and J ends were trimmed by 6 bases and 2 bases, with 17 bases remaining between them. CDR3 sequence (DNA): TGTGCCAGCAGCCCGGCGGGACGGACACCCTACGAGCAGTACTTC. It translates to CASSPAGRTPYEQYF.

The chain links TRBV12-5 to TRBJ1-1; TRBD1 agrees at 8 bases. The CDR3 length is 16 residues. V trimming: 1 base; J trimming: 8 bases; junction bases outside the gene matches: 12. Germline loops: CDR1 LGHNT, CDR2 FRNRAP. This CDR3 is CASGLESGQGAREAFF. DNA for the CDR3: TGTGCTAGTGGTTTGGAGTCTGGGCAGGGGGCGCGGGAAGCTTTCTTT.

V gene TRBV18 combines with J gene TRBJ1-6; D call uncertain. From germline, CDR1 is KGHSH and CDR2 LQKENI. V lost 3 bases and J 8 bases, leaving 8 bases between the germline ends. The CDR3 length is 13 residues. CDR3: CASSPVRDSPLHF. The CDR3 bases are TGTGCCAGCTCACCCGTCCGTGATTCACCCCTCCACTTT.